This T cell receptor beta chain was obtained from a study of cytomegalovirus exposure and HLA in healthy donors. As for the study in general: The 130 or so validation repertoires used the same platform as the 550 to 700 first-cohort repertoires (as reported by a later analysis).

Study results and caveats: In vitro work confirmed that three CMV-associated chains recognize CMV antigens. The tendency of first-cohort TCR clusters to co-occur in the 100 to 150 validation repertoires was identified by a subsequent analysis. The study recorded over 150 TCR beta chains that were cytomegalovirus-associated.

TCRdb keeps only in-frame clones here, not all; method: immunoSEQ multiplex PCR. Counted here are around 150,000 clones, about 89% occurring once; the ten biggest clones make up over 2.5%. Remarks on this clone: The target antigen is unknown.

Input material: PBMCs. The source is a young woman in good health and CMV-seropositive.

The CDR3 region is CASSFRAVDEQYF. The CDR3 region has the DNA TGTGCCAGCAGTTTCAGGGCGGTCGACGAGCAGTACTTC. The rearrangement joins TRBV27 to TRBJ2-7; the D gene is possibly TRBD1 (5 bases). Germline V CDR1 and CDR2: MNHEY, SMNVEV (reference sequence). With 3 bases removed from V and 5 bases from J, the gap between germline ends came to 11 bases. This CDR3 has 13 residues.